This TCR beta chain was profiled in a study of blood T cell repertoires in COVID-19. Across the whole study: Donors in the United States, Italy and Spain gave samples during acute or convalescent COVID-19.

Sequencing was performed with immunoSEQ multiplex PCR; in TCRdb, only in-frame clones are kept and a portion is missing. The sample holds around 280,000 clones, 85% to 90% seen once. While infection was still active, Seattle patients were enrolled and then followed longitudinally. V dropped 3 bases and J dropped 4; count of bases not matched to a gene: 10. CDR3 length: 16 residues. CDR1 is LNHDA and CDR2 is SQIVND in the germline V gene (reference sequence). This clone turned up a few times. The sequence came from a woman in her 30s with COVID-19, enrolled during active disease. This chain links TRBV19 with TRBJ2-7; 9 bases map to TRBD1. The sequencing sample was made of peripheral blood. CDR3 loop: CASSMDPDRGIYEQYF. DNA for the CDR3: TGTGCCAGTAGTATGGACCCTGACAGGGGGATTTACGAGCAGTACTTC.